This TCR beta chain was identified during a study of T cells in Graves' hyperthyroidism and ophthalmopathy. This clonotype was seen ten or more times. TCR beta CDR3 sequences were amplified from RNA transcripts. HTBI primers were used for first-round RT-PCR of the TCR CDR3. TCRdb independently ran MiXCR on the multiplex PCR reads; one entry per CDR3 protein. The table records 250,000 to 350,000 distinct CDR3 sequences, around 15% of them present only once. The CDR3 runs 14 residues. CDR1 and CDR2 (germline): MNHNS, SASEGT. J gave up 2 bases and V 11 bases, and 8 bases lay outside the gene matches. The genes are TRBV6-1 and TRBJ2-3, with 9 bases that match TRBD2. The source material was blood. The receptor's source is a woman aged 60 to 75 with Graves' ophthalmopathy. The CDR3 protein is CAGTSGGPTDTQYF. The CDR3 DNA is TGTGCCGGAACGAGCGGGGGGCCCACAGATACGCAGTATTTT.